Listed here is a single T cell receptor (beta chain). The antigen remains unidentified. Using immunoSEQ multiplex PCR, the repertoire was profiled, and TCRdb retains in-frame clones only, with some absent. The sample records roughly 680,000 clones, about 89% being singletons. The treatment here: over 15 received Ad26.COV2.S at low or high dose, single or two shots; 5 received placebo; per-sample allocation not given. Collection of the samples took place on day 63 after the first injection of vaccine or placebo. Cohort 1b enrolled adults aged 18-55 years in Boston. This record belongs to a study of Ad26.COV2.S vaccination and SARS-CoV-2 variants. The study's findings and limits: Ad26.COV2.S recipients had broader spike-specific TCRs (P = 0.0014).

Germline V gene sequence: CDR1 SNHLY, CDR2 FYNNEI. CDR3 length equals 13 residues. V gave up 1 base and J gave up 5 bases, with 8 bases separating them. The chain recombines TRBV2 with TRBJ2-5, with D unresolved. This sequence originates from a person between 18 and 65 years old who received the Ad26.COV2.S COVID-19 vaccine or a placebo. The sample here was peripheral blood, taken in a trial of Ad26.COV2.S vaccine versus placebo. CDR3 coding DNA: TGTGCCAGCAGTGAAGGAATTCACGAGACCCAGTACTTC. This encodes CASSEGIHETQYF.